The 30 T cell receptor beta chains below were found in one sample sequenced in a study of T cells in Graves' hyperthyroidism and ophthalmopathy (dated by TCRdb to about 2019). Libraries were prepared through multiplex PCR. Sequencer: Illumina HiSeq 2000. Amplification of TCR beta CDR3 regions was carried out from RNA transcripts. A first-round RT-PCR of the TCR CDR3 used the HTBI primer set with the Qiagen OneStep RT-PCR kit. The public sequencing data were trimmed at Q25 with fastp and processed into clonotypes with MiXCR by TCRdb, which kept only in-frame beta chains. A single entry per CDR3 protein holds the most common genes and DNA from its merged rows. For this sample the table gives some 740,000 distinct CDR3 sequences, of which about 14% were detected only once. 10% to 13% of the sample comes from the top ten. The sample taken for sequencing was blood. The receptors were sampled from a woman aged 18 to 35 with Graves' hyperthyroidism.

The chain recombines TRBV19 with TRBJ2-7; D gene uncertain. The V end was cut by 5 bases, the J end by 2 bases, with 13 bases between. Germline values: CDR1 LNHDA, CDR2 SQIVND (reference sequence). CDR3 length: 14 amino acids. CDR3 loop: CASSGRTQTYEQYF. CDR3 coding DNA: TGTGCCAGTAGTGGTCGGACCCAGACCTACGAGCAGTACTTC. Supplemented by reference TRBV19 and TRBJ2-7, the full variable domain reads DGGITQSPKYLFRKEGQNVTLSCEQNLNHDAMYWYRQDPGQGLRLIYYSQIVNDFQKGDIAEGYSVSREKKESFPLTVTSAQKNPTAFYLCASSGRTQTYEQYFGPGTRLTVT.

The rearrangement joins TRBV7-2 to TRBJ1-2, with D uncertain. Trimming shortened V by 0 bases and J by 3 bases, and 5 bases separated the two germline ends. The CDR3 totals 13 residues. Germline CDR1 SGHTA, CDR2 FQGNSA. DNA of the CDR3: TGTGCCAGCAGCTTAGCCGCAGACTATGGCTACACCTTC. Amino acid sequence: CASSLAADYGYTF.

This chain's CDR3 is CATSRDTDRDYEQYF. The DNA of the CDR3 is TGTGCCACCAGCAGAGATACGGACAGGGACTACGAGCAGTACTTC. This sequence joins TRBV15 and TRBJ2-7, with 8 bases matching TRBD1. CDR1 is LNHNV, CDR2 YYDKDF, per germline (reference sequence). J was trimmed by 3 bases and V by 0 bases; bases with no gene match: 4. The CDR3 covers 15 residues. The variable domain in full, completed from reference TRBV15 and TRBJ2-7, reads DAMVIQNPRYQVTQFGKPVTLSCSQTLNHNVMYWYQQKSSQAPKLLFHYYDKDFNNEADTPDNFQSRRPNTSFCFLDIRSPGLGDTAMYLCATSRDTDRDYEQYFGPGTRLTVT.

Regarding this clonotype: A junction end diverges from the germline sequence, so it may reflect a read error. The chain couples TRBV3-1 to TRBJ2-5, with D possibly being TRBD2 (7 bases). The length of the CDR3 is 15 residues. Looked up from germline, CDR1 is LGHDT and CDR2 is YNNKEL (reference sequence). Here the CDR3 reads CTSSRGGGAGETRYF. CDR3 nucleotide sequence: TGTACCAGCAGCCGGGGTGGGGGCGCGGGAGAGACCCGGTACTTC.

This clonotype was recorded a few times. The rearrangement uses TRBV7-9 and TRBJ1-5; unclear D gene. In germline, CDR1 is SEHNR, CDR2 FQNEAQ (reference sequence). CDR3 size: 16 residues. V was cut by 1 base and J by 6 bases, with 16 bases left in between. CDR3 sequence: CASSLGPKESGQPQHF. In DNA form, the CDR3 reads TGTGCCAGCAGCTTAGGTCCCAAGGAGAGTGGTCAGCCCCAGCATTTT.

The chain has TRBV6-2 or TRBV6-3 and TRBJ2-5, with unresolved D. The CDR3 spans 12 residues. Germline V lookup: CDR1 MNHEY, CDR2 SVGEGT. V was trimmed by 2 bases and J by 5 bases, leaving 6 bases between them. The CDR3 here is CASSYIGETQYF. The CDR3 DNA follows: TGTGCCAGCAGTTACATAGGGGAGACCCAGTACTTC.

This clonotype occurred many times. For the CDR3, the DNA is TGTGCCAGCAGTCTAGGGACTAGCGGGACAGATGAGACCCAGTACTTC. This gives the protein CASSLGTSGTDETQYF. This chain connects TRBV27 to TRBJ2-5; 13 bases map to TRBD2. The CDR3 runs 16 residues. Per germline, CDR1 MNHEY and CDR2 SMNVEV (reference sequence). The V gene end was trimmed by 5 bases and the J gene end by 5 bases; junction bases not matched to a gene: 8.

This clonotype was seen many times. This rearrangement joins TRBV28 to TRBJ2-3; 8 bases are shared with TRBD2. This CDR3 spans 15 amino acids. CDR1 is MDHEN, CDR2 SYDVKM, per germline. The V and J ends lost 6 bases and 4 bases, in that order; junction bases with no gene match: 9. CDR3 nucleotides: TGTGCCAGCAGCCCCTCCGGGGGGGGCGCAGATACGCAGTATTTT. Protein: CASSPSGGGADTQYF.

V gene TRBV30 combines with J gene TRBJ2-7; 8 bases agree with TRBD2. Germline values: CDR1 GTSNPN, CDR2 SVGIG (reference sequence). The CDR3 has 14 residues. Trimming took 0 bases from V and 6 from J; bases not matched to a gene: 7. Here the CDR3 reads CAWSVQAGGSEQYF. Written as DNA, the CDR3 is TGTGCCTGGAGTGTACAGGCGGGAGGAAGCGAGCAGTACTTC.

This clonotype was seen a handful of times. This chain links TRBV11-2 with TRBJ2-1; 7 bases are a match to TRBD1. This CDR3 is 15 amino acids long. Germline V gives CDR1 SGHAT, CDR2 FQNNGV. Losses at the gene ends were 6 bases for V and 2 bases for J; bases not matched to a gene: 7. The CDR3 DNA reads TGTGCCAGCAGTCCAACAGGGGAGACCTACAATGAGCAGTTCTTC. Protein: CASSPTGETYNEQFF. The full variable domain, its missing parts supplied by reference TRBV11-2 and TRBJ2-1, is EAGVAQSPRYKIIEKRQSVAFWCNPISGHATLYWYQQILGQGPKLLIQFQNNGVVDDSQLPKDRFSAERLKGVDSTLKIQPAKLEDSAVYLCASSPTGETYNEQFFGPGTRLTVL.

This clonotype has ten or more counts. The chain couples TRBV2 to TRBJ1-1; D unclear. This CDR3 has 13 residues. Germline CDR1 SNHLY, CDR2 FYNNEI. V was clipped by 8 bases and J by 10 bases, with 20 bases between them. CDR3 DNA: TGTGCCAGCCTCGCCCCGGGCCCCGGGAGAGCTTTCTTT. This sequence encodes CASLAPGPGRAFF.

In this sample, this clonotype turned up a few times. The gene calls are TRBV12-3 or TRBV12-4 and TRBJ2-7, with unresolved D. Trimming removed 2 bases from V and 1 base from J, with 15 bases in between. This CDR3 has 16 amino acids. The CDR3 nucleotides are TGTGCCAGCAGTTTAAGGTATTCAGTGGAATCCTACGAGCAGTACTTC. It is translated as CASSLRYSVESYEQYF.

The sample holds a few counts of this clonotype. The V and J genes are TRBV7-9 and TRBJ1-1; D is ambiguous. CDR3 length equals 13 residues. Per the germline V gene, CDR1 is SEHNR and CDR2 is FQNEAQ (reference sequence). The V end lost 3 bases, the J end lost 6 bases, and 11 bases lay between the germline ends. The CDR3: CASSFEITSEAFF. Written as DNA, the CDR3 is TGTGCCAGCAGCTTTGAGATAACCTCTGAAGCTTTCTTT.

This clonotype was counted between two and nine times. The V and J genes are TRBV24-1 and TRBJ2-5; a weak D match, TRBD2 (5 bases). Trimming took off 3 bases at V and 4 bases at J, with 14 bases between the two ends. This CDR3 has 15 amino acids. From germline, CDR1 is KGHDR and CDR2 SFDVKD. The CDR3 sequence is CATSDGSVSRETQYF. CDR3 sequence (DNA): TGTGCCACCAGTGATGGGAGCGTCAGCCGAGAGACCCAGTACTTC.

This clonotype showed up just a few times. This chain uses TRBV4-2 with TRBJ1-2; possible D gene TRBD1, 6 bases. Deletions cut 5 bases from V and 7 bases from J, with 20 bases between. The CDR3 runs 15 residues. Germline CDR1 reads LGHNA; CDR2 reads YNFKEQ. The CDR3 DNA reads as TGTGCCAGCAGCAGTCCCAATCTCAGGGGCGGTGGCTACACCTTC. Its translation is CASSSPNLRGGGYTF.

This clonotype appeared many times. This chain uses TRBV20-1 with TRBJ2-5, with TRBD1 matching 7 bases. The germline gives CDR1 DFQATT, CDR2 SNEGSKA (reference sequence). This CDR3 has 13 residues. The junction had 9 bases not matched to a gene; V was cut back by 6 bases and J by 5 bases. CDR3 sequence: CSAGTAGWETQYF. DNA for the CDR3: TGCAGTGCGGGGACAGCAGGCTGGGAGACCCAGTACTTC.

This clonotype was seen ten or more times. The chain carries TRBV11-2 and TRBJ2-2; no reliable D call. The germline CDR1 and CDR2 sequences are SGHAT and FQNNGV. CDR3 length: 14 amino acids. Trimming stripped 2 bases from V and 8 bases from J, with 12 bases between. For the CDR3, the DNA is TGTGCCAGCAGCTTACGACCCGTAAAAGGGGAGCTGTTTTTT. It encodes CASSLRPVKGELFF.

The chain carries TRBV9 and TRBJ2-7; D unresolved. The CDR3 has 15 amino acids. Germline CDR1 reads SGDLS; CDR2 reads YYNGEE. V was shortened by 0 bases and J by 3 bases, with 13 bases between the two germline ends. CDR3 in DNA: TGTGCCAGCAGCGTAGCGCCCAACTACCTCTACGAGCAGTACTTC. This sequence encodes CASSVAPNYLYEQYF.

This clonotype has at least ten counts. The chain couples TRBV9 to TRBJ2-7; TRBD1 might be the D (6 bases). The CDR3 extends over 18 amino acids. From germline, CDR1 is SGDLS and CDR2 YYNGEE. Trimming took off 0 bases at V and 0 bases at J, with 19 bases between the two ends. DNA for the CDR3: TGTGCCAGCAGCGTAGGTCCCCCGGGACACACGAGCTCCTACGAGCAGTACTTC. It specifies CASSVGPPGHTSSYEQYF.

This clonotype was observed a single time. One base away lies a much larger clone, so this may be a sequencing read error. The chain combines TRBV11-2 with TRBJ1-1, with D hard to call. From germline, CDR1 is SGHAT and CDR2 FQNNGV. CDR3 length equals 13 residues. Trimming stripped 4 bases from V and 2 bases from J, with 8 bases between. Here the CDR3 reads CASSSRFNTEAFF. As DNA, the CDR3 is TGTGCCAGCAGCTCGAGATTCAACACTGAAGCTTTCTTT.

This clonotype was observed many times. The chain is built from TRBV29-1 and TRBJ2-1; 11 bases map to TRBD2. The J segment lost 1 base and the V segment lost 3 bases, leaving 5 bases of the junction unmatched. CDR1 is SQVTM, CDR2 ANQGSEA, per germline. CDR3 size: 16 residues. CDR3 loop: CSVDASGRPSYNEQFF. The CDR3 DNA is TGCAGCGTTGACGCTAGCGGGAGGCCGTCCTACAATGAGCAGTTCTTC.

This sequence joins TRBV19 and TRBJ2-4; TRBD1 agrees at 8 bases. This CDR3 region has 14 residues. V shed 10 bases and J 0 bases; nucleotides not matched to a gene: 5. CDR1 and CDR2 from the germline V gene are LNHDA and SQIVND (reference sequence). In nucleotides, the CDR3 is TGTGCCACAGGACAGGGCACAGCCAAAAACATTCAGTACTTC. This gives the protein CATGQGTAKNIQYF.

This clonotype has ten or more counts. The chain combines TRBV2 with TRBJ2-1; D is unclear. CDR1 and CDR2 from the germline V gene are SNHLY and FYNNEI. This CDR3 region has 14 residues. Trimming removed 5 bases at V and 5 bases at J, with 13 bases between. CDR3 amino acids: CASSRVVVNNEQFF. CDR3 in DNA: TGTGCCAGCAGTCGGGTTGTGGTCAACAATGAGCAGTTCTTC.

This clonotype has just a few counts. The chain recombines TRBV19 with TRBJ2-5; 8 bases agree with TRBD1. Trimming took 10 bases from V and 0 from J; bases not matched to a gene: 10. Looked up from germline, CDR1 is LNHDA and CDR2 is SQIVND (reference sequence). CDR3 length: 15 amino acids. CDR3 residues: CATSRGRTDQETQYF. DNA for the CDR3: TGTGCCACATCCAGGGGGCGGACTGACCAAGAGACCCAGTACTTC.

This clonotype was observed at least ten times. The rearrangement uses TRBV2 and TRBJ2-7, with D tentatively TRBD1 or TRBD2 (7 bases each). The germline V gene encodes CDR1 SNHLY and CDR2 FYNNEI. The ends were cut back, 4 bases at V and 9 bases at J, with 19 bases in the middle. This CDR3 has 14 amino acids. The CDR3 spells CASSVGGRDSGQYF. In DNA form, the CDR3 reads TGTGCCAGCAGTGTTGGTGGGAGGGACAGCGGGCAGTACTTC.

This clonotype was counted between two and nine times. The chain is built from TRBV14 and TRBJ2-1, with D perhaps matching TRBD2 (6 bases). CDR3 length: 16 residues. Germline V lookup: CDR1 SGHDN, CDR2 FVKESK. V lost 7 bases, J lost 0 bases, and 16 bases lay in between. CDR3 sequence (DNA): TGTGCCAGCACGAGGAGCGGGTTTAGCTCCTACAATGAGCAGTTCTTC. Residues: CASTRSGFSSYNEQFF.

Many counts were recorded for this clonotype. The chain combines TRBV30 with TRBJ2-1, with 10 bases identical to TRBD2. The CDR3 runs to 18 residues. After removal of 1 base from V and 6 bases from J, the junction contained 15 bases not matched to a gene. Germline CDR1 reads GTSNPN; CDR2 reads SVGIG (reference sequence). The chain's CDR3 is CAWSAPFGSSGRSNEQFF. In nucleotides, the CDR3 is TGTGCCTGGAGTGCGCCCTTTGGGTCTAGCGGGAGATCCAATGAGCAGTTCTTC.

Turning to this clonotype: This may be a read error, as it is one base from a much larger clone. In DNA, the CDR3 is TGTGCCTGGAGCCCTACCTCGGGAAAACTAACCGGCGGGGAGCTGTTTTTT. It encodes CAWSPTSGKLTGGELFF. The V gene is TRBV30, the J gene TRBJ2-2, with D possibly TRBD2 on 5 matching bases. The V end lost 3 bases, the J end lost 7 bases, and 24 bases lay between the germline ends. This CDR3 region has 17 residues. The germline CDR1 and CDR2 sequences are GTSNPN and SVGIG (reference sequence).

The rearrangement joins TRBV20-1 to TRBJ2-5; the D gene is possibly TRBD2 (5 bases). This CDR3 has 12 amino acids. CDR1 is DFQATT, CDR2 SNEGSKA, per germline (reference sequence). V was trimmed by 0 bases and J by 4 bases, leaving 6 bases between them. For the CDR3, the DNA is TGCAGTGCTAGAGATCGGGGAGAGACCCAGTACTTC. Residues: CSARDRGETQYF.

This clonotype appeared a single time. The chain employs TRBV9 and TRBJ2-3; D perhaps matches TRBD2 (6 bases). This CDR3 region has 16 residues. CDR1 and CDR2 (germline): SGDLS, YYNGEE. V was cut by 0 bases and J by 6 bases, with 17 bases left in between. This chain's CDR3 is CASSVEWDSVRDTQYF. The CDR3 DNA is TGTGCCAGCAGCGTAGAGTGGGACTCCGTTAGGGATACGCAGTATTTT.